The rows below give T cell receptor beta chains drawn from one sample of a study of cytomegalovirus exposure and HLA in healthy donors. TCRdb's copy holds only in-frame clones and misses some; the assay was immunoSEQ multiplex PCR. The repertoire holds approximately 160,000 clones, with just under 85% as singletons. The sequenced sample consisted of PBMCs. Every receptor here comes from a girl aged 5-17 years in good health and CMV-seropositive. Both conserved end residues are part of each CDR3. A D gene is named only where the DNA matches it firmly. The listing skips clone size in some rows; elsewhere it reads once, few, many or a size class.

cdr3_aa cdr3_nt d_call v_call clone_size j_call
CASSQDSMNTEAFF TGTGCCAGCAGCCAAGACAGTATGAACACTGAAGCTTTCTTT . TRBV4-2 few TRBJ1-1
CASSYSAGADTEAFF TGTGCCAGCAGTTACTCGGCAGGGGCGGACACTGAAGCTTTCTTT . TRBV6-5 . TRBJ1-1
CASSSRAGANGYTF TGTGCCAGCAGCTCCCGTGCAGGGGCCAATGGCTACACCTTC . TRBV11-3 . TRBJ1-2
CASRSGQGINYGYTF TGTGCCAGCAGGTCGGGACAGGGGATTAACTATGGCTACACCTTC TRBD1 TRBV6-5 . TRBJ1-2
CASSLGRGAIDTQYF TGTGCCAGCAGCTTGGGTCGCGGGGCTATAGATACGCAGTATTTT . TRBV5-8 once TRBJ2-3
CASSPRQPNTGELFF TGTGCCAGCTCACCAAGACAGCCGAACACCGGGGAGCTGTTTTTT . TRBV18 . TRBJ2-2
CASTQVPYNSPLHF TGTGCCAGCACCCAGGTTCCCTATAATTCACCCCTCCACTTT . TRBV2 . TRBJ1-6
CASSHRTGRQETQYF TGTGCCAGCAGTCACCGGACAGGGCGCCAAGAGACCCAGTACTTC TRBD1 TRBV6-6 . TRBJ2-5
CASSSGQDRQPQHF TGTGCCAGCAGTTCGGGACAGGATAGACAGCCCCAGCATTTT TRBD1 TRBV7-9 . TRBJ1-5
CASSVGGKKNTEAFF TGTGCCAGCAGCGTAGGAGGCAAAAAGAACACTGAAGCTTTCTTT . TRBV9 . TRBJ1-1
CASSRQGQGGKLAQHF TGTGCCAGCTCACGGCAGGGACAGGGGGGCAAGCTGGCCCAGCATTTT TRBD1 TRBV18 . TRBJ1-5
CASSRKRDSNQPRHF TGTGCCAGCAGTCGGAAGCGAGATAGCAATCAGCCCCGGCATTTT . TRBV27 . TRBJ1-5
CASRSLVGTGAGTEAFF TGTGCCAGCAGGTCCCTAGTAGGGACAGGGGCGGGCACTGAAGCTTTCTTT TRBD1 TRBV7-9 . TRBJ1-1
CASRESNQPQHF TGTGCCAGCAGGGAGAGCAATCAGCCCCAGCATTTT . TRBV2 . TRBJ1-5
CAISESRILGAPSQEKLFF TGTGCCATCAGTGAGTCGAGAATTTTAGGGGCCCCCTCACAGGAAAAACTGTTTTTT . TRBV10-3 . TRBJ1-4
CASSLRQNTEAFF TGTGCCAGCAGCCTTAGACAGAACACTGAAGCTTTCTTT . TRBV27 . TRBJ1-1
CAWSVGTGGREQYF TGTGCCTGGAGCGTCGGGACAGGGGGACGTGAGCAGTACTTC TRBD1 TRBV30 . TRBJ2-7
CASSQVSTEETQYF TGCGCCAGCAGCCAAGTTTCGACAGAAGAGACCCAGTACTTC . TRBV4-1 . TRBJ2-5
CSAADSSGYTF TGCAGTGCTGCGGACAGCTCCGGCTACACCTTC . TRBV20-1 few TRBJ1-2
CASSPREGENTEAFF TGTGCCAGCAGCCCGCGGGAAGGTGAGAACACTGAAGCTTTCTTT . TRBV9 . TRBJ1-1
CASSPPSTPPYEQYF TGTGCCAGCAGTCCCCCATCAACTCCCCCTTACGAGCAGTACTTC . TRBV6-5 . TRBJ2-7
CASSPVRWGDNEKLFF TGTGCCAGCTCACCGGTCAGGTGGGGAGATAATGAAAAACTGTTTTTT . TRBV18 . TRBJ1-4
CASSNGFFNDEKLFF TGTGCCAGTAGCAACGGGTTTTTTAACGATGAAAAACTGTTTTTT . TRBV19 . TRBJ1-4
CASSSQGRSDEQFF TGTGCCAGCAGCTCTCAGGGGAGATCCGATGAGCAGTTCTTC . TRBV7-9 . TRBJ2-1
CASSPNQPQHF TGTGCCAGCAGTCCTAATCAGCCCCAGCATTTT . TRBV6-6 . TRBJ1-5
CASSLAGGGGETQYF TGCGCCAGCAGCTTGGCTGGGGGGGGTGGAGAGACCCAGTACTTC TRBD2 TRBV5-1 . TRBJ2-5
CASSPDRSLSNQPQHF TGTGCCAGCAGCCCCGACAGATCCCTTAGCAATCAGCCCCAGCATTTT . TRBV28 . TRBJ1-5
CASSDSTGANVLTF TGTGCCAGCAGTGACAGTACTGGGGCCAACGTCCTGACTTTC . TRBV2 . TRBJ2-6
CASRRAGGWGDTQYF TGTGCCAGCAGGCGGGCGGGGGGTTGGGGAGATACGCAGTATTTT TRBD2 TRBV5-4 . TRBJ2-3
CASSNQGAVEKLFF TGTGCCAGCAGCAACCAGGGGGCGGTAGAAAAACTGTTTTTT TRBD1 TRBV4-2 . TRBJ1-4
CASSLSPTVVYEQYF TGTGCCAGCAGCTTATCCCCGACAGTAGTCTACGAGCAGTACTTC . TRBV7-6 once TRBJ2-7
CASSIMTGNEKLFF TGTGCCAGTAGTATAATGACCGGGAATGAAAAACTGTTTTTT . TRBV19 . TRBJ1-4
CARKTGGFGNTIYF TGTGCCAGGAAGACAGGGGGCTTTGGAAACACCATATATTTT TRBD1 TRBV5-4 . TRBJ1-3
CASSVTGVADTQYF TGTGCCAGCAGCGTTACAGGGGTTGCAGATACGCAGTATTTT TRBD1 TRBV25-1 . TRBJ2-3
CASSESPSGALSYEQYF TGCGCCAGCAGTGAGTCGCCTAGCGGGGCCCTCTCCTACGAGCAGTACTTC TRBD2 TRBV10-1 few TRBJ2-7
CASSQGRGRNTEAFF TGTGCCAGCAGCCAAGGTAGGGGCAGGAACACTGAAGCTTTCTTT . TRBV14 . TRBJ1-1
CSVNVMGASDGYTF TGCAGCGTTAACGTGATGGGGGCTTCGGACGGCTACACCTTC . TRBV29-1 . TRBJ1-2
CASSLEPPGGGAYEQYF TGTGCCAGCAGCTTAGAGCCCCCCGGCGGGGGGGCCTATGAGCAGTACTTC TRBD2 TRBV7-6 . TRBJ2-7
CASGRDRASPLHF TGTGCCAGCGGTCGGGACAGGGCTTCACCCCTCCACTTT TRBD1 TRBV27 . TRBJ1-6
CASGLVRGTDPYGYTF TGTGCTAGTGGTTTGGTACGCGGGACAGATCCCTATGGCTACACCTTC TRBD1 TRBV12-5 . TRBJ1-2
CAISQGQGSGNTIYF TGTGCCATCAGCCAGGGACAGGGTTCTGGAAACACCATATATTTT TRBD1 TRBV10-3 few TRBJ1-3
CASSKSRAGITEAFF TGTGCCAGTAGTAAAAGCAGGGCAGGGATCACTGAAGCTTTCTTT . TRBV19 . TRBJ1-1
CASSLGSGIDEQYF TGTGCCAGCAGCTTAGGGTCGGGAATAGACGAGCAGTACTTC . TRBV7-9 . TRBJ2-7
CASSRRGTSGDTGELFF TGTGCCAGCAGCCGACGAGGGACTAGCGGGGACACCGGGGAGCTGTTTTTT TRBD2 TRBV2 . TRBJ2-2
CASGLVVWTGGRSGANVLTF TGTGCTAGTGGTTTGGTAGTCTGGACAGGGGGCCGCTCTGGGGCCAACGTCCTGACTTTC TRBD1 TRBV12-5 . TRBJ2-6
CASNPNPAGGLTDTQYF TGTGCCAGCAACCCGAACCCCGCGGGGGGCCTGACTGATACGCAGTATTTT TRBD2 TRBV9 . TRBJ2-3
CASSMRTGNTIYF TGTGCCAGTAGTATGAGGACTGGAAACACCATATATTTT . TRBV19 . TRBJ1-3
CASKGAGNEQYF TGTGCCAGTAAGGGGGCAGGGAACGAGCAGTACTTC TRBD1 TRBV19 . TRBJ2-7